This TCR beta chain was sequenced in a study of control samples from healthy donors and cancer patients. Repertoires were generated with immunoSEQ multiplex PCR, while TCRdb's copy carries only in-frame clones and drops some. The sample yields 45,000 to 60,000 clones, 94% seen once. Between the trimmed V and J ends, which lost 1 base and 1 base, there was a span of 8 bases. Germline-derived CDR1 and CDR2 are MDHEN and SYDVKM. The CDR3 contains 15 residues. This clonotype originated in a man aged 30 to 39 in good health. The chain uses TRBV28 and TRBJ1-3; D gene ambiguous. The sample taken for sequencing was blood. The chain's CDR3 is CASSLYTASGNTIYF. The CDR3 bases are TGTGCCAGCAGTTTATACACAGCTTCTGGAAACACCATATATTTT.